This entry is about one T cell receptor beta chain. This specimen belongs to a study of cytomegalovirus exposure and HLA in healthy donors. The primer mix had 60 Vbeta and 13 Jbeta primers. As originally analysed: There were around 80 million unique TCR beta chains by a later count, and around 10 million of them were shared. Using immunoSEQ multiplex PCR, the repertoire was profiled, and TCRdb retains in-frame clones only, with some absent. The DNA was the basis for D and trimming; V, J and clone size are from that table. Of tens of thousands of clones listed, about four fifths are singletons. Trimming removed 10 bases from V and 7 bases from J, with 19 bases in between. Germline V gene sequence: CDR1 LNHDA, CDR2 SQIVND (reference sequence). The CDR3 spans 13 residues.

V is TRBV19 and J is TRBJ1-1; TRBD1 is a possible D gene (6 bases). What was sequenced was PBMCs. This clonotype was sampled from a man in his forties or fifties in good health and CMV-seronegative. The CDR3 loop is CATTDSFSLEAFF. The CDR3 coding sequence is TGTGCCACCACGGACAGTTTCTCCCTTGAAGCTTTCTTT.